Included here is one TCR beta chain sequence, with context. Its antigen remains unknown. These data come from a study of T cell responses to AZD1222 COVID-19 vaccine. About the study: The analysis combined second doses at about 4 or about 12 weeks. Study observations and caveats: In a largely white British group with more females than males, clonal diversity was possibly underestimated. Mapped onto spike, vaccine-associated CD4 TCRs spanned it and were dominant at 160-218 and 743-854. Nearly half of spike-specific TCRs reportedly target unmutated variant regions.

This CDR3 contains 13 residues. Germline loops: CDR1 LGHNA, CDR2 YNFKEQ. Trimming removed 1 base from V and 3 bases from J, with 1 base in between. Generated by immunoSEQ multiplex PCR, the TCRdb table keeps only in-frame clones and is missing some. The sample yields under 150,000 clones, roughly 92% seen once. The clonotype originates from an adult in good health. This specimen consisted of peripheral blood, obtained on day 0 of AZD1222 vaccination. This rearrangement joins TRBV4-2 to TRBJ2-6; no firm D call. CDR3 nucleotides: TGTGCCAGCAGCCAAGGTGGGGCCAACGTCCTGACTTTC. As protein: CASSQGGANVLTF.